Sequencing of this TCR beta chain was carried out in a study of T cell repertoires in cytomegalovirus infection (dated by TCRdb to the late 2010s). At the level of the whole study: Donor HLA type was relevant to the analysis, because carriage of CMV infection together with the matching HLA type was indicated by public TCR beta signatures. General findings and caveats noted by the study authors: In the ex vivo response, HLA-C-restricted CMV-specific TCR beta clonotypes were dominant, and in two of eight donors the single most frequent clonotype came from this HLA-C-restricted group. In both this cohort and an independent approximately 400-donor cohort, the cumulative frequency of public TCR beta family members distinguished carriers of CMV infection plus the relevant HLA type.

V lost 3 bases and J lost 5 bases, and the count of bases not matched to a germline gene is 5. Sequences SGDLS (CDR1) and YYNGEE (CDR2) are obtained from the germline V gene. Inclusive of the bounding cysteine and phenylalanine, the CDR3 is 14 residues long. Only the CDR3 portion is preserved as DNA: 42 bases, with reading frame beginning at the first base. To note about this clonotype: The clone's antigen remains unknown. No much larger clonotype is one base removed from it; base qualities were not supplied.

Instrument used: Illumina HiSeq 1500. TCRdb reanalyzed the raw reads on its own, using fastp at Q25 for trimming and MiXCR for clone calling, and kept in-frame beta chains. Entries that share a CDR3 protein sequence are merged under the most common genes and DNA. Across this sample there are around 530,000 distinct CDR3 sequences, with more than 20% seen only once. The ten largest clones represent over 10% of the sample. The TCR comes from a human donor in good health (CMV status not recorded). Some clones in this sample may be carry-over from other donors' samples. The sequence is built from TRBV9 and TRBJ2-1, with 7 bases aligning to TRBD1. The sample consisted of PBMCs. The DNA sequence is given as TGTGCCAGCAGCGGAGACAGGGACCACAATGAGCAGTTCTTC. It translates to CASSGDRDHNEQFF.